The next 27 T cell receptor beta chains were all read from a single sample in a study of radiotherapy plus CTLA-4 blockade in lung cancer. Profiling relied on immunoSEQ multiplex PCR, and the TCRdb table lists in-frame clones only, not all of them. The sample lists 70,000 to 100,000 clones; about 90% were seen once. The specimen comprised peripheral blood, sampled from a patient treated with radiotherapy plus ipilimumab. These TCRs come from a human donor with non-small cell lung cancer who had a partial response to radiotherapy plus ipilimumab.

The rearrangement uses TRBV6-6 and TRBJ2-3; TRBD1 agrees at 10 bases. CDR1 is MNHNY, CDR2 SVGAGI, per germline (reference sequence). This CDR3 is 15 amino acids long. J lost 4 bases, V lost 8 bases, and 9 bases had no gene match. DNA of the CDR3: TGTGCCAGCCGACGACAGGGGGCGATTTCAGATACGCAGTATTTT. Amino acid sequence: CASRRQGAISDTQYF.

This rearrangement joins TRBV19 to TRBJ2-2; 8 nucleotides match TRBD2. Germline-derived CDR1 and CDR2 are LNHDA and SQIVND (reference sequence). The CDR3 length is 18 residues. V lost 2 bases, J lost 3 bases, and 11 bases stayed unmatched. CDR3 sequence: CASSIPLGREDYTGELFF. The CDR3 DNA reads TGTGCCAGTAGTATACCCTTGGGGCGGGAGGACTACACCGGGGAGCTGTTTTTT.

The chain uses TRBV28 and TRBJ2-3; D gene unclear. The CDR3 has 12 residues. The germline V gene has CDR1 MDHEN and CDR2 SYDVKM. Trimming removed 8 bases from V and 0 bases from J, with 6 bases in between. For the CDR3, the DNA is TGTGCCAGCCTGGGCAGCACAGATACGCAGTATTTT. Its translation is CASLGSTDTQYF.

The chain is built from TRBV19 and TRBJ1-1; D is undetermined. V lost 1 base and J lost 0, with 9 bases in between. The CDR3 totals 15 residues. In germline, CDR1 is LNHDA, CDR2 SQIVND (reference sequence). CDR3 coding DNA: TGTGCCAGTAGTATAGCGGTCACCATGAACACTGAAGCTTTCTTT. Its translation is CASSIAVTMNTEAFF.

The chain has TRBV18 and TRBJ1-2; no reliable D call. The CDR3 is 14 residues long. Trimming shortened V by 4 bases and J by 4 bases, and 13 bases separated the two germline ends. Germline V gene lookup returns CDR1 KGHSH and CDR2 LQKENI. CDR3 bases: TGTGCCAGCTCACTAGAGGTTGAGGGCTATGGCTACACCTTC. This codes for CASSLEVEGYGYTF.

This clone was observed a handful of times. The chain combines TRBV25-1 with TRBJ1-1, with D maybe TRBD1 (5 bases). V lost 4 bases, J lost 1 base, and 7 bases lay in between. The CDR3 length is 13 residues. The germline CDR1 and CDR2 sequences are MGHDK and SYGVNS. The CDR3 nucleotides read TGTGCCAGCAGTGCCACAGGGAACACTGAAGCTTTCTTT. It translates to CASSATGNTEAFF.

The V gene is TRBV11-2, the J gene TRBJ1-5, with D possibly matching TRBD1 (5 bases). The germline V gene encodes CDR1 SGHAT and CDR2 FQNNGV. This CDR3 is 16 amino acids long. V lost 1 base and J lost 6, with 16 bases in between. CDR3 in amino acids: CASSLAGDLRSQPQHF. Written as DNA, the CDR3 is TGTGCCAGCAGCTTAGCGGGGGACTTGAGATCTCAGCCCCAGCATTTT.

V gene TRBV28 combines with J gene TRBJ1-1; 8 bases are a match to TRBD1. The CDR3 is 12 residues long. The V gene's germline CDR1 is MDHEN and CDR2 SYDVKM. The trim removed 6 bases at V and 11 bases at J, leaving 8 bases unmatched. In DNA, the CDR3 is TGTGCCAGCAGAGGGACAGGCCCTTGGGCTTTCTTT. It is translated as CASRGTGPWAFF.

The chain carries TRBV2 and TRBJ1-2; 10 bases are shared with TRBD1. Germline V gives CDR1 SNHLY, CDR2 FYNNEI. Trimming at V came to 6 bases and at J to 7 bases, leaving 11 bases not matched to a gene. The CDR3 runs to 15 residues. Here the CDR3 DNA reads TGTGCCAGCAGGGACACGGGACAGGGGCTTCGTGGCTACACCTTC. This sequence encodes CASRDTGQGLRGYTF.

The chain has TRBV5-4 and TRBJ2-1; 10 positions match TRBD1. CDR3 length: 13 amino acids. V gave up 3 bases and J gave up 7 bases; unmatched junction bases: 1. Looked up from germline, CDR1 is SGHNT and CDR2 is YYREEE (reference sequence). The CDR3 nucleotides read TGTGCCAGCAGCTGGACAGGGGGGAATGAGCAGTTCTTC. Amino acids: CASSWTGGNEQFF. The variable domain in full, completed from reference TRBV5-4 and TRBJ2-1, reads ETGVTQSPTHLIKTRGQQVTLRCSSQSGHNTVSWYQQALGQGPQFIFQYYREEENGRGNFPPRFSGLQFPNYSSELNVNALELDDSALYLCASSWTGGNEQFFGPGTRLTVL.

This clone was seen once. This chain links TRBV14 with TRBJ2-2; D may be TRBD1 (5 bases). Germline V CDR1 and CDR2: SGHDN, FVKESK. The CDR3 has 15 amino acids. V lost 1 base and J 4 bases, leaving 10 bases between the germline ends. CDR3 nucleotide sequence: TGTGCCAGCAGCCAAGGTCTCAGGGCCACCGGGGAGCTGTTTTTT. This encodes CASSQGLRATGELFF.

J is TRBJ2-7 and V is TRBV25-1; TRBD2 matches 8 bases. CDR1 and CDR2 (germline): MGHDK, SYGVNS. V shed 5 bases and J 3 bases; nucleotides not matched to a gene: 6. The CDR3 loop spans 14 amino acids. CDR3 in DNA: TGTGCCAGCAGTCCACTAGCGGTTCACTACGAGCAGTACTTC. This sequence encodes CASSPLAVHYEQYF.

DNA for the CDR3: TGTGCCAGCAGCTTGGTTAAAGGGACAGGGGTCGGTGGGGCCAACGTCCTGACTTTC. This encodes CASSLVKGTGVGGANVLTF. V and J are TRBV5-4 and TRBJ2-6; TRBD1 matches at 10 bases. Germline V lookup: CDR1 SGHNT, CDR2 YYREEE (reference sequence). The CDR3 length is 19 residues. The V gene end was trimmed by 0 bases and the J gene end by 3 bases; junction bases not matched to a gene: 9.

This chain uses TRBV2 with TRBJ2-7, with a tentative D call TRBD1 (5 bases). The CDR3 is 14 amino acids. With 6 bases removed from V and 6 bases from J, the gap between germline ends came to 18 bases. Germline CDR1 SNHLY, CDR2 FYNNEI. DNA for the CDR3: TGTGCCAGCAGGGGGCTTAGCCAGGGCGGCGAGCAGTACGTC. Its protein product is CASRGLSQGGEQYV.

The chain recombines TRBV18 with TRBJ2-2, with 10 bases identical to TRBD2. Germline CDR1 is KGHSH and CDR2 is LQKENI. This CDR3 comprises 16 residues. V lost 1 base and J lost 5; bases outside the gene matches: 4. The CDR3 spells CASSPLSSGSTGELFF. The DNA for the CDR3 is TGTGCCAGCTCACCACTGTCTAGCGGGAGTACCGGGGAGCTGTTTTTT.

The chain employs TRBV12-5 and TRBJ2-3; D is unclear. This CDR3 comprises 14 residues. Germline V lookup: CDR1 LGHNT, CDR2 FRNRAP. V lost 5 bases and J lost 1, with 10 bases in between. The CDR3, as DNA: TGTGCTAGTGGTCTTATGGCGGGCACAGATACGCAGTATTTT. Translated, it gives CASGLMAGTDTQYF.

This chain connects TRBV4-2 to TRBJ2-1; the D gene is possibly TRBD1 (5 bases). CDR3 size: 16 residues. The germline V gene has CDR1 LGHNA and CDR2 YNFKEQ. V was shortened by 1 base and J by 6 bases, with 16 bases between the two germline ends. The CDR3 here is CASSQVAGLVRNEQFF. The CDR3 nucleotides are TGTGCCAGCAGCCAAGTGGCAGGGCTTGTTCGCAATGAGCAGTTCTTC.

The J gene is TRBJ1-1, the V gene TRBV4-1; 7 positions match TRBD1. Germline V gives CDR1 MGHRA, CDR2 YSYEKL. V was pared by 4 bases and J by 6 bases, with 17 bases of the junction left unmatched. This CDR3 has 17 amino acids. CDR3 sequence reads: CASSRGQDLERVAEAFF. CDR3 nucleotide sequence: TGCGCCAGCAGCCGCGGACAGGACCTCGAGAGGGTGGCTGAAGCTTTCTTT.

The V call is TRBV18, the J call TRBJ1-5; TRBD1 aligns across 8 bases. CDR1 KGHSH and CDR2 LQKENI come from the germline V gene. The CDR3 is made up of 14 amino acids. Trimming took 5 bases from V and 7 from J; bases not matched to a gene: 7. The CDR3 region is CASSSQGARQPQHF. DNA for the CDR3: TGTGCCAGCTCATCGCAGGGGGCGAGACAGCCCCAGCATTTT. Drawing the rest from reference TRBV18 and TRBJ1-5, the complete variable domain is NAGVMQNPRHLVRRRGQEARLRCSPMKGHSHVYWYRQLPEEGLKFMVYLQKENIIDESGMPKERFSAEFPKEGPSILRIQQVVRGDSAAYFCASSSQGARQPQHFGDGTRLSIL.

This chain connects TRBV13 to TRBJ2-2, with TRBD2 matching over 7 bases. This CDR3 has 16 amino acids. After removal of 6 bases from V and 6 bases from J, the junction contained 13 bases not matched to a gene. CDR1 and CDR2 (germline): PRHDT, FYEKMQ (reference sequence). The CDR3: CASRPVGGARPGELFF. DNA for the CDR3: TGTGCCAGCAGGCCCGTGGGAGGGGCTAGGCCCGGGGAGCTGTTTTTT.

The chain recombines TRBV11-1 with TRBJ2-1, with D maybe TRBD2 (5 bases). In germline, CDR1 is SGHAT, CDR2 FQDESV (reference sequence). The V gene lost 1 base and the J gene lost 9 bases, with 10 bases spanning the gap. This CDR3 has 13 amino acids. CDR3 sequence (DNA): TGTGCCAGCAGCTTAGGGGTCGCGGGTGAGCAGTTCTTC. Translated: CASSLGVAGEQFF.

The chain links TRBV5-5 to TRBJ2-7, with 8 positions matching TRBD1. Trimming took 5 bases from V and 2 from J; bases not matched to a gene: 12. Germline V gene lookup returns CDR1 SGHKS and CDR2 YYEKEE (reference sequence). CDR3 length equals 16 residues. This chain's CDR3 is CASRLPGTGPTYEQYV. CDR3 DNA sequence: TGTGCCAGCAGATTACCCGGGACAGGTCCCACCTACGAGCAGTACGTC.

The chain combines TRBV21-1 with TRBJ2-5; no check of the table's D call, TRBD2, against the DNA was made. TRBV21-1 is shown as a pseudogene. The CDR3 length is 16 residues. For the CDR3, the DNA is TGTGCCAGCAGCAAAGTGCGGGAGGGCCCTCCGGAGACCCAGTACTTC. Its translation is CASSKVREGPPETQYF.

The J gene is TRBJ2-1, the V gene TRBV6-5; 7 bases map to TRBD1. Germline V gene lookup returns CDR1 MNHEY and CDR2 SVGAGI. The CDR3 has 14 amino acids. Trimming removed 6 bases from V and 5 bases from J; junction bases left unmatched: 7. The CDR3 sequence is CASRPTGAHNEQFF. The CDR3 coding sequence is TGTGCCAGCAGACCCACAGGGGCCCACAATGAGCAGTTCTTC.

Remarks on this clone: Compared with germline, one end of the junction differs, possibly owing to a read error. This chain uses TRBV7-7 with TRBJ2-3, with a possible D match to TRBD1 (5 bases). This CDR3 spans 14 amino acids. Germline V CDR1 and CDR2: SSHAT, FNYEAQ (reference sequence). CDR3 residues: CASSFRVGADTQYF. In DNA form, the CDR3 reads TGTGCTAGCAGCTTCAGGGTAGGGGCAGATACGCAGTATTTT. Supplemented by reference TRBV7-7 and TRBJ2-3, the full variable domain reads GAGVSQSPRYKVTKRGQDVTLRCDPISSHATLYWYQQALGQGPEFLTYFNYEAQPDKSGLPSDRFSAERPEGSISTLTIQRTEQRDSAMYRCASSFRVGADTQYFGPGTRLTVL.

The rearrangement links TRBV19 to TRBJ2-1; 8 bases match TRBD2. The length of the CDR3 is 17 residues. J was trimmed by 5 bases and V by 10 bases; bases with no gene match: 19. Germline CDR1 LNHDA, CDR2 SQIVND (reference sequence). CDR3 amino acids: CATQVGTRAGHDNEQFF. The CDR3 DNA sequence: TGTGCCACCCAAGTGGGGACTAGAGCGGGACACGACAATGAGCAGTTCTTC.

The V and J genes are TRBV5-1 and TRBJ2-1, with TRBD2 matching 9 bases. The CDR3 loop spans 15 amino acids. The V gene end was trimmed by 0 bases and the J gene end by 4 bases; junction bases not matched to a gene: 2. The germline gives CDR1 SGHRS, CDR2 YFSETQ. CDR3 sequence reads: CASSLDAGGYNEQFF. The CDR3 region has the DNA TGCGCCAGCAGCTTGGATGCGGGAGGGTACAATGAGCAGTTCTTC.